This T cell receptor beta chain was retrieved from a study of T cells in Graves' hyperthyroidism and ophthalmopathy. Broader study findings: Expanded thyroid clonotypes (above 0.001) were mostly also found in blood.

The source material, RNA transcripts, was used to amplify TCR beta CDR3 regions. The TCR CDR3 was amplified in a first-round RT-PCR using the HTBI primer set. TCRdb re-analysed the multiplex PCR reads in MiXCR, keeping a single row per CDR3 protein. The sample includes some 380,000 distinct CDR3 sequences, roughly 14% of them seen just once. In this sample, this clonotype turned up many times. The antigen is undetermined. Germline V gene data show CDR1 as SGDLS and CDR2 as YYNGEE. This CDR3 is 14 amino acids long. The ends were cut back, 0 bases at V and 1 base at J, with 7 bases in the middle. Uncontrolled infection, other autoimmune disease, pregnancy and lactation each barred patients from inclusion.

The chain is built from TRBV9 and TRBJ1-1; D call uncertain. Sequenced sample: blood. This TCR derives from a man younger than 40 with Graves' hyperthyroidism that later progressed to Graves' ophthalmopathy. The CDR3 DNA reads TGTGCCAGCAGCGTAGGCGGGTCGAACACTGAAGCTTTCTTT. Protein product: CASSVGGSNTEAFF.